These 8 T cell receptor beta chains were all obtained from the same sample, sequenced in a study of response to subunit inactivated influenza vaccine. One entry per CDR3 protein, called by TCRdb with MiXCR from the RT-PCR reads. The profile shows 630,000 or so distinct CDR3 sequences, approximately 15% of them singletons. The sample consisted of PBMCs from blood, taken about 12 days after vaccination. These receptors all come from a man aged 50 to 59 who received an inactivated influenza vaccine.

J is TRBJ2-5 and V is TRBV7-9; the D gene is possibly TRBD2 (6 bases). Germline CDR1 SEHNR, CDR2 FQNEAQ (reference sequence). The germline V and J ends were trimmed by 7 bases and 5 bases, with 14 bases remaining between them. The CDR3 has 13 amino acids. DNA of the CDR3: TGTGCCAGCACGGGGCGGGATCCTGAGACCCAGTACTTC. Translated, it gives CASTGRDPETQYF. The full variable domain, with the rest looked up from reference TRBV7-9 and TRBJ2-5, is DTGVSQNPRHKITKRGQNVTFRCDPISEHNRLYWYRQTLGQGPEFLTYFQNEAQLEKSRLLSDRFSAERPKGSFSTLEIQRTEQGDSAMYLCASTGRDPETQYFGPGTRLLVL.

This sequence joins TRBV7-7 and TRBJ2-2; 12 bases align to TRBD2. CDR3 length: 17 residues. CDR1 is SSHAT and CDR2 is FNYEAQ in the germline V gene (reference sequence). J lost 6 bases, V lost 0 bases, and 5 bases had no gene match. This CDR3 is CASSLAPSGRAAGELFF. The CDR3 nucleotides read TGTGCCAGCAGCTTAGCGCCTAGCGGGAGGGCGGCCGGGGAGCTGTTTTTT.

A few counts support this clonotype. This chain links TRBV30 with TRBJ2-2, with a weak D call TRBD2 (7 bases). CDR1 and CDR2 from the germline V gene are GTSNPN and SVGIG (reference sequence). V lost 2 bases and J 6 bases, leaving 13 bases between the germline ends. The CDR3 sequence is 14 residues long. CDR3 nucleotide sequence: TGTGCCTGGAGTCTAGGGGGGGTCCCCGGGGAGCTGTTTTTT. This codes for CAWSLGGVPGELFF.

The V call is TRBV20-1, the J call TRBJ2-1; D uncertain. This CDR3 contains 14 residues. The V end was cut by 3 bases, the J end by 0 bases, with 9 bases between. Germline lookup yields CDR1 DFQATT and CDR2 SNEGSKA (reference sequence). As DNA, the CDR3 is TGCAGTGCTAGGATACCTAGCTCCTACAATGAGCAGTTCTTC. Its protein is CSARIPSSYNEQFF.

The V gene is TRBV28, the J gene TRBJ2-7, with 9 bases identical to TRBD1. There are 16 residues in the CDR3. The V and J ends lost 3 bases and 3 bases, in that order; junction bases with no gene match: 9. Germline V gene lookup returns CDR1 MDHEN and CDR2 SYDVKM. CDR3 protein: CASSFSPWTGDYEQYF. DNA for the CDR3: TGTGCCAGCAGTTTCTCACCGTGGACAGGGGACTACGAGCAGTACTTC.

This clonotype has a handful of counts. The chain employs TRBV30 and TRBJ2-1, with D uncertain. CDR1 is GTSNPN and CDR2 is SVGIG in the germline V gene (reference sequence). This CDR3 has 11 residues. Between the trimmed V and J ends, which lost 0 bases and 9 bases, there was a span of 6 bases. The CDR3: CAWSVLVEQFF. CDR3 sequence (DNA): TGTGCCTGGAGTGTACTTGTTGAGCAGTTCTTC.

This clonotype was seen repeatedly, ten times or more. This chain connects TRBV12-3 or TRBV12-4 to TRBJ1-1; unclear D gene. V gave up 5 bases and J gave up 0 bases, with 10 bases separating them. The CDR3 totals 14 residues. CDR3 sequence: CASSGLVMNTEAFF. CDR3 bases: TGTGCCAGCAGTGGACTAGTCATGAACACTGAAGCTTTCTTT.

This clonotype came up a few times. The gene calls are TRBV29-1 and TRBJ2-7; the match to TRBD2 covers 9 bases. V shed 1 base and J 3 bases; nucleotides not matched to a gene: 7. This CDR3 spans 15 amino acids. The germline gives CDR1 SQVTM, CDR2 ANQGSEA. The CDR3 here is CSVEASHSGSYEQYF. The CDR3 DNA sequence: TGCAGCGTTGAAGCCTCTCATAGCGGGAGCTACGAGCAGTACTTC.